The 8 T cell receptor beta chains given below trace back to one sample, sequenced in a study of neurological immune-mediated disorders. TCRdb fed the 5' RACE reads into MiXCR, producing one record per CDR3 protein. In the table there are roughly 74,000 distinct CDR3 sequences, 5.2% of which are singletons. Sequencing was carried out using PBMCs. These receptors all stem from a man aged 18 to 29 with multiple sclerosis.

In its sample, this clonotype ranks as medium-sized. The gene calls are TRBV4-2 and TRBJ2-7; TRBD2 matches 7 bases. Germline lookup yields CDR1 LGHNA and CDR2 YNFKEQ. This CDR3 comprises 16 residues. V lost 4 bases and J lost 9; bases outside the gene matches: 18. The CDR3 is CASSPEARERGNGQYF. In nucleotides, the CDR3 is TGTGCCAGCAGCCCTGAGGCGCGGGAGAGGGGAAATGGGCAGTACTTC.

This clonotype was found many times. This chain connects TRBV20-1 to TRBJ1-6; no definite D call. V was clipped by 6 bases and J by 7 bases, with 13 bases between them. Germline values: CDR1 DFQATT, CDR2 SNEGSKA (reference sequence). The CDR3 is made up of 13 amino acids. The CDR3 spells CSAVGGGNSPLHF. The CDR3 bases are TGCAGTGCGGTCGGAGGTGGGAATTCACCCCTCCACTTT.

This clonotype was seen more than once but under ten times. The chain couples TRBV7-8 to TRBJ2-1, with D unresolved. Germline V gene lookup returns CDR1 SGHVS and CDR2 FQNEAQ. The CDR3 contains 14 residues. The ends were cut back, 5 bases at V and 9 bases at J, with 17 bases in the middle. In nucleotides, the CDR3 is TGTGCCAGCAGCCCCTCTGTCAGCGATACTGAGCAGTTCTTC. This gives the protein CASSPSVSDTEQFF. Variable domain in full (rest from reference TRBV7-8 and TRBJ2-1): GAGVSQSPRYKVAKRGQDVALRCDPISGHVSLFWYQQALGQGPEFLTYFQNEAQLDKSGLPSDRFFAERPEGSVSTLKIQRTQQEDSAVYLCASSPSVSDTEQFFGPGTRLTVL.

This clonotype was recorded at least ten times. The rearrangement joins TRBV5-8 to TRBJ1-5; D gene ambiguous. Trimming took off 1 base at V and 11 bases at J, with 13 bases between the two ends. CDR3 length: 13 residues. Germline CDR1 reads SGHTS; CDR2 reads YDEGEE. CDR3 DNA sequence: TGTGCCAGCAGCTTGAAGGATGGAGGGACCCAGCATTTT. It specifies CASSLKDGGTQHF.

This clonotype was detected ten times or more. V usage is TRBV29-1 and J usage is TRBJ1-4; D is unclear. V lost 2 bases to trimming and J lost 7 bases, with 14 bases between them. Germline V gives CDR1 SQVTM, CDR2 ANQGSEA. CDR3 length: 14 amino acids. CDR3 DNA: TGCAGCGTTGAATTGCCGGAGGCCCGTGAAAAACTGTTTTTT. Translation: CSVELPEAREKLFF. The entire variable domain, with the rest obtained from reference TRBV29-1 and TRBJ1-4, is as follows: SAVISQKPSRDICQRGTSLTIQCQVDSQVTMMFWYRQQPGQSLTLIATANQGSEATYESGFVIDKFPISRPNLTFSTLTVSNMSPEDSSIYLCSVELPEAREKLFFGSGTQLSVL.

This clonotype was seen repeatedly, ten times or more. The chain recombines TRBV20-1 with TRBJ2-1; TRBD2 agrees at 10 bases. Germline loops: CDR1 DFQATT, CDR2 SNEGSKA (reference sequence). CDR3 length: 15 residues. J gave up 7 bases and V 6 bases, and 12 bases lay outside the gene matches. CDR3 region: CSARSEREGRNEQFF. CDR3 in DNA: TGCAGTGCCAGGAGTGAGCGGGAGGGGAGAAATGAGCAGTTCTTC.

This clonotype appeared many times. The V and J genes are TRBV5-1 and TRBJ2-1; 16 bases are shared with TRBD2. Germline V CDR1 and CDR2: SGHRS, YFSETQ. This CDR3 comprises 18 residues. Trimming at V came to 4 bases and at J to 8 bases, leaving 12 bases not matched to a gene. The CDR3 coding sequence is TGCGCCAGCAGCGAGGGACTAGCGGGAGGGCCCAGGACGTATGAGCAGTTCTTC. Translated, it gives CASSEGLAGGPRTYEQFF.

This clonotype was counted many times. The V and J genes are TRBV5-1 and TRBJ2-6; D ambiguous. Germline V gene sequence: CDR1 SGHRS, CDR2 YFSETQ. This CDR3 is 16 amino acids long. Trimming cost V 3 bases and J 0 bases, with 10 bases left between them. The DNA of the CDR3 is TGCGCCAGCAGCTCAGTCCCGTTCTCTGGGGCCAACGTCCTGACTTTC. Its protein product is CASSSVPFSGANVLTF.